This entry is about one T cell receptor beta chain. The antigen remains unidentified. This entry comes from a study of response to subunit inactivated influenza vaccine. Study results and caveats: The authors suggested that every seasonal influenza vaccination recruits few new T cells.

The junction had 10 bases not matched to a gene; V was cut back by 3 bases and J by 5 bases. This CDR3 contains 15 residues. Germline loops: CDR1 SGHRS, CDR2 YFSETQ. TCRdb redid the calling of the RT-PCR reads with MiXCR, one entry per CDR3 protein. Here the sample spans around 790,000 distinct CDR3 sequences, about 20% being singletons. The material was PBMCs from blood, obtained around 5 days after vaccination. This TCR derives from a man aged 50 or older who received an inactivated influenza vaccine. The chain couples TRBV5-1 to TRBJ2-5; 7 nucleotides line up with TRBD1. The CDR3 DNA sequence: TGCGCCAGCAGCTCCGGGACAGCCGCTCGGGAGACCCAGTACTTC. Amino acids: CASSSGTAARETQYF.